These 20 T cell receptor beta chains share one sample of origin, sequenced in a study of T cells in Graves' hyperthyroidism and ophthalmopathy. RNA transcripts gave rise to amplified TCR beta CDR3 regions. Using the HTBI primer set, a first-round RT-PCR was run on the TCR CDR3. Each CDR3 protein gets one entry after TCRdb re-called the multiplex PCR reads with MiXCR. The sample lists approximately 370,000 distinct CDR3 sequences, around 14% occurring once. Source material: blood. The source is a woman aged 30 to 39 with Graves' hyperthyroidism.

Ten or more counts support this clonotype. V is TRBV20-1 and J is TRBJ2-1, with TRBD2 matching 14 bases. The J segment lost 6 bases and the V segment lost 3 bases, leaving 13 bases of the junction unmatched. Germline assignment: CDR1 DFQATT and CDR2 SNEGSKA (reference sequence). The CDR3 length is 18 residues. CDR3 loop: CSASGWGLAGVPGNEQFF. CDR3 DNA sequence: TGCAGTGCTAGTGGCTGGGGACTAGCGGGAGTGCCGGGCAATGAGCAGTTCTTC.

The CDR3 here is CASRGDFIYEQYF. CDR3 nucleotides: TGTGCCAGCAGGGGGGACTTCATCTACGAGCAGTACTTC. The V and J genes are TRBV3-1 and TRBJ2-7, with D possibly TRBD2 on 6 matching bases. Germline CDR1 and CDR2: LGHDT and YNNKEL (reference sequence). Trimming pared 6 bases from V and 3 bases from J, leaving 12 bases between. This CDR3 has 13 amino acids.

This clonotype was seen more than once but under ten times. The chain has TRBV6-1 and TRBJ2-7, with TRBD2 matching over 9 bases. The V and J ends lost 7 bases and 5 bases, in that order; junction bases with no gene match: 9. The CDR3 spans 14 residues. Germline V lookup: CDR1 MNHNS, CDR2 SASEGT. The CDR3 DNA reads TGTGCCAGCATTGGGCGGGAGGGCCGGGACGAGCAGTACTTC. It codes for CASIGREGRDEQYF.

This clonotype has just a few counts. This sequence joins TRBV28 and TRBJ1-1; TRBD1 is a possible D gene (5 bases). Germline V gene lookup returns CDR1 MDHEN and CDR2 SYDVKM. This CDR3 has 14 residues. Trimming took 5 bases from V and 5 from J, leaving 15 bases between them. The DNA of the CDR3 is TGTGCCAGCAGTCCCCCGGGGGTTGGGACTGAAGCTTTCTTT. Encoded protein: CASSPPGVGTEAFF.

In DNA, the CDR3 is TGTGCCAGCAGTGACTCTGGCGGGAGGGACACCGGGGAGCTGTTTTTT. This gives the protein CASSDSGGRDTGELFF. This chain links TRBV6-4 with TRBJ2-2, with TRBD2 identical over 9 bases. This CDR3 is 16 amino acids long. Germline V gives CDR1 MRHNA, CDR2 SNTAGT. V trimming: 0 bases; J trimming: 3 bases; junction bases outside the gene matches: 2.

This clonotype was found a few times. V and J are TRBV6-2 or TRBV6-3 and TRBJ2-7, with a weak D call TRBD1 (6 bases). The CDR3 has 17 residues. The germline gives CDR1 MNHEY, CDR2 SVGEGT. Trimming left V 8 bases short and J 0 bases short, with 23 bases between. This chain's CDR3 is CASRRLATGTNSYEQYF. Written as DNA, the CDR3 is TGTGCCAGCCGACGCCTTGCCACCGGGACAAACTCCTACGAGCAGTACTTC.

The chain is built from TRBV3-1 and TRBJ1-2, with D unclear. CDR1 LGHDT and CDR2 YNNKEL come from the germline V gene (reference sequence). The CDR3 is made up of 11 amino acids. The V end was cut by 1 base, the J end by 7 bases, with 4 bases between. CDR3 bases: TGTGCCAGCAGCCAAGCCCGTGGCTACACCTTC. Protein product: CASSQARGYTF.

This rearrangement joins TRBV29-1 to TRBJ2-1, with D possibly being TRBD2 (5 bases). The length of the CDR3 is 13 residues. V lost 8 bases and J lost 4, with 15 bases in between. Germline values: CDR1 SQVTM, CDR2 ANQGSEA. The CDR3: CSILRGSYNEQFF. The CDR3 DNA reads TGCAGCATCCTTAGAGGGAGTTACAATGAGCAGTTCTTC.

This sequence joins TRBV5-1 and TRBJ2-7, with D unclear. CDR3 length equals 14 residues. V was pared by 0 bases and J by 0 bases, with 7 bases between. The germline gives CDR1 SGHRS, CDR2 YFSETQ. Here the CDR3 DNA reads TGCGCCAGCAGCTTGGAGCCTTCCTCCTACGAGCAGTACTTC. It encodes CASSLEPSSYEQYF. Complete variable domain (other parts from reference TRBV5-1 and TRBJ2-7): KAGVTQTPRYLIKTRGQQVTLSCSPISGHRSVSWYQQTPGQGLQFLFEYFSETQRNKGNFPGRFSGRQFSNSRSEMNVSTLELGDSALYLCASSLEPSSYEQYFGPGTRLTVT.

This chain links TRBV10-3 with TRBJ2-1, with a possible D match to TRBD2 (5 bases). This CDR3 is built from 14 residues. Trimming left V 0 bases short and J 8 bases short, with 11 bases between. Germline loops: CDR1 ENHRY, CDR2 SYGVKD. The CDR3 sequence is CAISESNGNHEQFF. DNA of the CDR3: TGTGCCATCAGTGAGTCGAACGGGAACCATGAGCAGTTCTTC.

This clonotype appeared many times. For the CDR3, the DNA is TGCAGTGCTAGACTAGCGGGAGCTTACAATGAGCAGTTCTTC. Encoded protein: CSARLAGAYNEQFF. This chain joins TRBV20-1 and TRBJ2-1; 10 bases align to TRBD2. The CDR3 is 14 residues long. V was pared by 2 bases and J by 4 bases, with 2 bases of the junction left unmatched. CDR1 is DFQATT and CDR2 is SNEGSKA in the germline V gene (reference sequence).

This clonotype occurred a few times. V usage is TRBV6-1 and J usage is TRBJ1-6, with TRBD1 as a possible D gene (6 bases). This CDR3 has 13 amino acids. CDR1 and CDR2 (germline): MNHNS, SASEGT. The germline V and J ends were trimmed by 8 bases and 7 bases, with 12 bases remaining between them. As DNA, the CDR3 is TGTGCCAGCCGAGGACAGCTCAATTCACCCCTCCACTTT. Amino acid sequence: CASRGQLNSPLHF.

This clonotype was found many times. The chain has TRBV11-2 and TRBJ2-1; D is possibly TRBD2 (5 bases). Looked up from germline, CDR1 is SGHAT and CDR2 is FQNNGV. The CDR3 covers 17 residues. Trimming removed 4 bases at V and 2 bases at J, with 18 bases between. In DNA form, the CDR3 reads TGTGCCAGCAGCTCAGTCTACCCGGGATCCACCTACAATGAGCAGTTCTTC. Translated: CASSSVYPGSTYNEQFF.

CDR3 DNA: TGTGCCATCAGTGGGACTAGCGGGAGCTATGAGCAGTTCTTC. Protein: CAISGTSGSYEQFF. The rearrangement uses TRBV10-3 and TRBJ2-1; 13 bases are shared with TRBD2. The J segment lost 8 bases and the V segment lost 4 bases, leaving 2 bases of the junction unmatched. The length of the CDR3 is 14 residues. Germline CDR1 and CDR2: ENHRY and SYGVKD.

With respect to this clonotype: This could be a read error, since a much larger clone is one nucleotide away. The chain uses TRBV7-9 and TRBJ2-5; unclear D gene. From germline, CDR1 is SEHNR and CDR2 FQNEAQ (reference sequence). The CDR3 has 12 amino acids. The CDR3 DNA sequence: TGTGCCAGCAGTGAAGGCTTAGAGACCCAGCACTTC. As protein: CASSEGLETQHF.

This clonotype appeared a few times. The rearrangement uses TRBV11-2 and TRBJ2-1; D possibly uses TRBD1 or TRBD2 (7 bases each). Germline V gene sequence: CDR1 SGHAT, CDR2 FQNNGV. The CDR3 runs 18 residues. V was pared by 5 bases and J by 0 bases, with 20 bases between. The CDR3 reads CASSRDQRDRRSYNEQFF. CDR3 coding DNA: TGTGCCAGCAGCCGAGATCAGCGGGACAGACGCTCCTACAATGAGCAGTTCTTC.

A few counts support this clonotype. The chain combines TRBV28 with TRBJ1-6, with unresolved D. V shed 2 bases and J shed 8 bases, with 10 bases lying between them. The length of the CDR3 is 14 residues. Germline lookup yields CDR1 MDHEN and CDR2 SYDVKM. The CDR3 sequence: CASSLTGSHSPLHF. Here the CDR3 DNA reads TGTGCCAGCAGTTTAACCGGGTCCCATTCACCCCTCCACTTT. Looking up the rest from reference TRBV28 and TRBJ1-6 gives the full variable domain: DVKVTQSSRYLVKRTGEKVFLECVQDMDHENMFWYRQDPGLGLRLIYFSYDVKMKEKGDIPEGYSVSREKKERFSLILESASTNQTSMYLCASSLTGSHSPLHFGNGTRLTVT.

The gene calls are TRBV3-1 and TRBJ2-1; D possibly corresponds to TRBD2 (6 bases). The germline V gene encodes CDR1 LGHDT and CDR2 YNNKEL (reference sequence). The CDR3 runs to 16 residues. The V end lost 4 bases, the J end lost 6 bases, and 19 bases lay between the germline ends. The CDR3 coding sequence is TGTGCCAGCAGCCCCCGGGACTCGTGGGCCCCCAATGAGCAGTTCTTC. This sequence encodes CASSPRDSWAPNEQFF.

This rearrangement joins TRBV5-8 to TRBJ2-1; maybe TRBD1 (6 bases). The CDR3 length is 15 residues. Germline V gene sequence: CDR1 SGHTS, CDR2 YDEGEE. V lost 5 bases and J lost 2, with 14 bases in between. The CDR3 sequence: CASRYGQKTYNEQFF. In nucleotides, the CDR3 is TGTGCCAGCAGATACGGACAGAAAACCTACAATGAGCAGTTCTTC.

This clonotype has at least ten counts. This chain uses TRBV6-1 with TRBJ2-7, with 9 positions matching TRBD1. V was pared by 7 bases and J by 3 bases, with 13 bases of the junction left unmatched. The germline V gene encodes CDR1 MNHNS and CDR2 SASEGT. The CDR3 runs to 16 residues. The CDR3 protein is CASTPNQGQGNYEQYF. In nucleotides, the CDR3 is TGTGCCAGCACCCCGAATCAGGGACAGGGAAACTACGAGCAGTACTTC.